This entry is about one TCR beta chain. The antigen is unknown. Germline values: CDR1 WSHSY, CDR2 SAAADI. The CDR3 is 13 residues long. V lost 10 bases to trimming and J lost 6 bases, with 15 bases between them. This sample is drawn from a study of radiotherapy plus CTLA-4 blockade in lung cancer. Study background: Among enrolled patients, approximately 18% responded and 25% to 35% achieved disease control.

Study-wide points: Tumor-origin TCR clones grew in blood after radiotherapy plus ipilimumab. Reports identified early blood T cell clone dynamics, with interferon-beta, as the best response predictor.

TCRdb keeps only in-frame clones here, not all; method: immunoSEQ multiplex PCR. The sample has around 45,000 clones, around 77% seen once. The sequence derives from a human donor with non-small cell lung cancer who had stable disease on radiotherapy plus ipilimumab. V and J are TRBV10-2 and TRBJ2-2; D is uncertain. The input for sequencing was peripheral blood, taken from a patient treated with radiotherapy plus ipilimumab. Here the CDR3 reads CATLSLGSGELFF. The CDR3, as DNA: TGCGCCACCTTAAGCCTGGGGTCCGGGGAGCTGTTTTTT.